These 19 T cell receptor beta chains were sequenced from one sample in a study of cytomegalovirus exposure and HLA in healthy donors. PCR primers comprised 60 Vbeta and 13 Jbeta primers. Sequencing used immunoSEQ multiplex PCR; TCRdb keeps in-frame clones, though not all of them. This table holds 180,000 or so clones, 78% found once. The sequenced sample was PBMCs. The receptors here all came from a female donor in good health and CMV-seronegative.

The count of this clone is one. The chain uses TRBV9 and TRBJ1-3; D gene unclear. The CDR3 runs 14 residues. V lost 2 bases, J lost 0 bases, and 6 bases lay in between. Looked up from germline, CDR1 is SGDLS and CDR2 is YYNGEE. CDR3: CASSVRNSGNTIYF. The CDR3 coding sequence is TGTGCCAGCAGCGTTCGTAACTCTGGAAACACCATATATTTT.

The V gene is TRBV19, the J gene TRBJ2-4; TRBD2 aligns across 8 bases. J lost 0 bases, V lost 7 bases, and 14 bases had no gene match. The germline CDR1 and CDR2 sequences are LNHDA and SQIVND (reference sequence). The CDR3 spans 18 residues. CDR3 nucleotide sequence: TGTGCCAGTACCGGGGGGGCAGTGACTCCTCTAGCCAAAAACATTCAGTACTTC. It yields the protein CASTGGAVTPLAKNIQYF.

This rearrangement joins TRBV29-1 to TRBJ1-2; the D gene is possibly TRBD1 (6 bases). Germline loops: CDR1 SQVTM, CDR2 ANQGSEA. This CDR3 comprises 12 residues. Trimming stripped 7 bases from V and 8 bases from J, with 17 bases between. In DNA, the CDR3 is TGCAGCGCCCCCGACAGGCTCGGGGGCTACACCTTC. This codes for CSAPDRLGGYTF.

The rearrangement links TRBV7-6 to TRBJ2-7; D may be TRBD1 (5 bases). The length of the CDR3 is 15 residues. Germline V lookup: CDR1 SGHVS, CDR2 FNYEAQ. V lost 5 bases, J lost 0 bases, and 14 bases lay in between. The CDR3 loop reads CASSLGLTSSYEQYF. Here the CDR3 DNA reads TGTGCCAGCAGCCTGGGGCTCACCAGCTCCTACGAGCAGTACTTC.

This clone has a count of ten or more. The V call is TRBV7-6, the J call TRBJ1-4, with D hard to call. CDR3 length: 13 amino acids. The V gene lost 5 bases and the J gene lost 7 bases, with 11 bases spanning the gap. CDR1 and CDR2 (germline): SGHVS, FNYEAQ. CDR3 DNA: TGTGCCAGCAGCCCGACTTCCTTTGAAAAACTGTTTTTT. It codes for CASSPTSFEKLFF.

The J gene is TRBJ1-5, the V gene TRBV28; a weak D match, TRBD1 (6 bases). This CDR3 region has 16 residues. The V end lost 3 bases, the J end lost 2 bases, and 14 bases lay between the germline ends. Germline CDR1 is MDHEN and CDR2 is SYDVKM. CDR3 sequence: CASSFSQGRGNQPQHF. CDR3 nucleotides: TGTGCCAGCAGTTTCTCACAGGGTAGGGGCAATCAGCCCCAGCATTTT.

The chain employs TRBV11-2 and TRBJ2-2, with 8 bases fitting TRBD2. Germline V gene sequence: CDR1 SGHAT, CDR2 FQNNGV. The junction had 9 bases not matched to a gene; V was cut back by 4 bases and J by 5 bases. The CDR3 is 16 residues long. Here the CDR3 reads CASSSSGTRGTGELFF. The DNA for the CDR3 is TGTGCCAGCAGCTCCTCCGGGACTAGGGGTACCGGGGAGCTGTTTTTT.

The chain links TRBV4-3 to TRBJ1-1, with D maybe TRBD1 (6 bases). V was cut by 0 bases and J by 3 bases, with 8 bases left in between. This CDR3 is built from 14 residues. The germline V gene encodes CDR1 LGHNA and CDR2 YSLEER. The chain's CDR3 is CASSQDYRDTEAFF. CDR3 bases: TGCGCCAGCAGCCAAGACTACAGGGACACTGAAGCTTTCTTT.

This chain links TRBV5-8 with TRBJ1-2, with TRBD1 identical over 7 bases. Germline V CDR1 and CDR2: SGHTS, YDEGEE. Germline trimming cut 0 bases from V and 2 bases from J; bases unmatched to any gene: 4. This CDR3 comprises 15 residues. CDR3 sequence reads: CASSLVSGGNYGYTF. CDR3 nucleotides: TGTGCCAGCAGCTTGGTGTCAGGGGGAAACTATGGCTACACCTTC.

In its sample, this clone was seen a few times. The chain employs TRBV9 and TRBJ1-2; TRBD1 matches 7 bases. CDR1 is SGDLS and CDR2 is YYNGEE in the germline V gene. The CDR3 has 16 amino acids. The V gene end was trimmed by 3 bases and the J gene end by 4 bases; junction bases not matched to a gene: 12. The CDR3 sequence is CASSGRTGAWSYGYTF. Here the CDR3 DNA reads TGTGCCAGCAGCGGAAGAACAGGGGCCTGGAGCTATGGCTACACCTTC.

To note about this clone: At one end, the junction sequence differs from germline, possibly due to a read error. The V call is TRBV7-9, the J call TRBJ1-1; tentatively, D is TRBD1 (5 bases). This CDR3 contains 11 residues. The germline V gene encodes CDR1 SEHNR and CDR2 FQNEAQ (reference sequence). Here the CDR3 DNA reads TGTTCCAGCAGCTTATCAGGGGAAGCTTTCTTT. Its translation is CSSSLSGEAFF.

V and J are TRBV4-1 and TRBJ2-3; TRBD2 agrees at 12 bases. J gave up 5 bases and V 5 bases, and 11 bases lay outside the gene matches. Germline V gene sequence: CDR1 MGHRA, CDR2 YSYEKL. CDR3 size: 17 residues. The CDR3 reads CASSNRRPGLAGDTQYF. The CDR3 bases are TGCGCCAGCAGCAACCGGCGGCCGGGACTAGCGGGAGATACGCAGTATTTT.

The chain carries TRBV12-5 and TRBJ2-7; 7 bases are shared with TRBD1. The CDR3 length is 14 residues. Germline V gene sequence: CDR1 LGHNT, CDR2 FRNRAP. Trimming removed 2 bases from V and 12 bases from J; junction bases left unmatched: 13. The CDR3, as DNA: TGTGCTAGTGGTTTGACAGGGGCTTCCCAGCGGCTGTACTTC. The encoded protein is CASGLTGASQRLYF. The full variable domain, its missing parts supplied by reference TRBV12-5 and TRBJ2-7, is DARVTQTPRHKVTEMGQEVTMRCQPILGHNTVFWYRQTMMQGLELLAYFRNRAPLDDSGMPKDRFSAEMPDATLATLKIQPSEPRDSAVYFCASGLTGASQRLYFGPGTRLTVT.

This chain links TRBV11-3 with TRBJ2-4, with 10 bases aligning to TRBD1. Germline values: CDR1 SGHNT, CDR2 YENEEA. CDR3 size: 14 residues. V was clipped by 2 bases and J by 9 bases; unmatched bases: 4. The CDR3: CASSLWDRGGIQYF. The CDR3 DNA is TGTGCCAGCAGCTTATGGGACAGGGGTGGCATTCAGTACTTC.

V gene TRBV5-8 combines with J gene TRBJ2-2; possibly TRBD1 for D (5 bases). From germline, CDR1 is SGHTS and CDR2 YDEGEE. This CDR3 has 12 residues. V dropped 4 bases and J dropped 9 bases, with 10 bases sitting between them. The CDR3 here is CASSPQGRELFF. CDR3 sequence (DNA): TGTGCCAGCAGCCCTCAGGGTAGGGAGCTGTTTTTT.

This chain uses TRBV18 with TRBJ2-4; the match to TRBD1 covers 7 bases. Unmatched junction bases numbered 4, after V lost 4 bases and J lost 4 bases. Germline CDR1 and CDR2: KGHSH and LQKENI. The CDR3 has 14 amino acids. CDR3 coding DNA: TGTGCCAGCTCACTCACAGGGGAGAAAAACATTCAGTACTTC. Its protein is CASSLTGEKNIQYF.

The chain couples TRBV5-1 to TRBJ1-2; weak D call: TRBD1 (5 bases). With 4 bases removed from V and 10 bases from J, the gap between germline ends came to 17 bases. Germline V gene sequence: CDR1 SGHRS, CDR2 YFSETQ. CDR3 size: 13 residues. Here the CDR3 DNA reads TGCGCCAGCAGCGAGGAAGGGGCGGAGAACTACACCTTC. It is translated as CASSEEGAENYTF.

The CDR3 reads CASSPPGTSGRGKFF. In DNA form, the CDR3 reads TGTGCCAGCTCACCACCTGGGACTAGCGGGAGAGGGAAGTTCTTC. J is TRBJ2-1 and V is TRBV18; the match to TRBD2 covers 14 bases. Germline loops: CDR1 KGHSH, CDR2 LQKENI. The trim removed 0 bases at V and 14 bases at J, leaving 6 bases unmatched. This CDR3 region has 15 residues.

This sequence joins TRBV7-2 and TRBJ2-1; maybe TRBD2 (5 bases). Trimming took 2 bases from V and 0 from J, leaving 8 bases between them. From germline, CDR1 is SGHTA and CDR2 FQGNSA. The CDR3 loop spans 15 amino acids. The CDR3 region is CASSLTGSSYNEQFF. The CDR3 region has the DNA TGTGCCAGCAGCTTAACTGGGAGCTCCTACAATGAGCAGTTCTTC.